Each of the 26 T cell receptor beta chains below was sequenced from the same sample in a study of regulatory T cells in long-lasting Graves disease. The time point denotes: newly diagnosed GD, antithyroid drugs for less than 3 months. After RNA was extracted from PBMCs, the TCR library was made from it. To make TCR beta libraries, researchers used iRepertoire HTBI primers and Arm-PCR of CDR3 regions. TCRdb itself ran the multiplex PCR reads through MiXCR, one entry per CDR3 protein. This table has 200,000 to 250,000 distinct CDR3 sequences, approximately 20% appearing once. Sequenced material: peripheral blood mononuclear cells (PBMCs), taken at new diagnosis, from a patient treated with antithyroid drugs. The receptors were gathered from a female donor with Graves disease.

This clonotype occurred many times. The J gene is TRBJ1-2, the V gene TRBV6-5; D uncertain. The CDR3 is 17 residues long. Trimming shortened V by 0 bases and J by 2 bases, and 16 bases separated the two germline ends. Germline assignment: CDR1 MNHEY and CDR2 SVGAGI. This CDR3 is CASSYSGIRGENYGYTF. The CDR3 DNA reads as TGTGCCAGCAGTTACTCGGGGATCCGAGGCGAGAACTATGGCTACACCTTC.

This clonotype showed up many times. Written as DNA, the CDR3 is TGTGCCAGCAGTGCTACAGGGGGTGAAGCTTTCTTT. The encoded protein is CASSATGGEAFF. The chain carries TRBV6-4 and TRBJ1-1, with TRBD1 identical over 8 bases. Germline V gene lookup returns CDR1 MRHNA and CDR2 SNTAGT. The junction had 2 bases not matched to a gene; V was cut back by 4 bases and J by 7 bases. This CDR3 is 12 amino acids long.

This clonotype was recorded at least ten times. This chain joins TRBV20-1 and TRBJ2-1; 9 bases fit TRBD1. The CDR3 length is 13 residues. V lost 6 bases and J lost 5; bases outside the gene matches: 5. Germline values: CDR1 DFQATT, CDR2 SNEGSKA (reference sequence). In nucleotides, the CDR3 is TGCAGTGCGTATCGGGACAGGGACAATGAGCAGTTCTTC. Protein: CSAYRDRDNEQFF.

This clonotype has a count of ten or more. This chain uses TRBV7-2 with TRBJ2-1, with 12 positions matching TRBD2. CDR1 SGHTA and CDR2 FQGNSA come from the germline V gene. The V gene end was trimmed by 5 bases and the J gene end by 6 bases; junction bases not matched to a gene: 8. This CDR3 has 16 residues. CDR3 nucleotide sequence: TGTGCCAGCAGCCCGGGGGCTAGCGGGAGGGGCAATGAGCAGTTCTTC. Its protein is CASSPGASGRGNEQFF.

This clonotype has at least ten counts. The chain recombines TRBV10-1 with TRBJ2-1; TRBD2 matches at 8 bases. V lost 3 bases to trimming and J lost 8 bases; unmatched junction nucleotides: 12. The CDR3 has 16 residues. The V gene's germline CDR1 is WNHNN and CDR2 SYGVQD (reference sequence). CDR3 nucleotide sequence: TGCGCCAGCAGTGACTGGATCGGGAGGGCCGAGGATGAGCAGTTCTTC. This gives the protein CASSDWIGRAEDEQFF.

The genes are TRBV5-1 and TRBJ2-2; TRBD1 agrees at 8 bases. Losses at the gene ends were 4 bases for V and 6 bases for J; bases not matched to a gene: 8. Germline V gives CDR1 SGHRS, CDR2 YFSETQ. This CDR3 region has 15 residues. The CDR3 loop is CASSLPTGVPGELFF. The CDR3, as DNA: TGCGCCAGCAGCCTCCCGACAGGGGTGCCCGGGGAGCTGTTTTTT. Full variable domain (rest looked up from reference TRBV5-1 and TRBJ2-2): KAGVTQTPRYLIKTRGQQVTLSCSPISGHRSVSWYQQTPGQGLQFLFEYFSETQRNKGNFPGRFSGRQFSNSRSEMNVSTLELGDSALYLCASSLPTGVPGELFFGEGSRLTVL.

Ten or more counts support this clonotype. The CDR3: CATSDFGRAPDTQYF. The DNA for the CDR3 is TGTGCCACCAGTGATTTTGGGCGGGCCCCAGATACGCAGTATTTT. The chain couples TRBV24-1 to TRBJ2-3, with a weak D call TRBD2 (5 bases). V lost 1 base to trimming and J lost 4 bases, with 11 bases between them. This CDR3 contains 15 residues. Germline assignment: CDR1 KGHDR and CDR2 SFDVKD.

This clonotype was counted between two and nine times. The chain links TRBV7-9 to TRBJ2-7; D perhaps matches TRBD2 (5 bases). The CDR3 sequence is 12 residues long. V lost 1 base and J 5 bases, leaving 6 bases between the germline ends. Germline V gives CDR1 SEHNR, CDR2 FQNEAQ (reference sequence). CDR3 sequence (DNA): TGTGCCAGCAGCTTAGTGGAGGACGAGCAGTACTTC. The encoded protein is CASSLVEDEQYF.

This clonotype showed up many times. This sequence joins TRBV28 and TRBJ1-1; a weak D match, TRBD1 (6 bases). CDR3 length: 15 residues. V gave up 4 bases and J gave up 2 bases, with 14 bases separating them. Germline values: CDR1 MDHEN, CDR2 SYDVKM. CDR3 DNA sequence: TGTGCCAGCAGTTCAATCGGGACATACAACACTGAAGCTTTCTTT. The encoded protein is CASSSIGTYNTEAFF.

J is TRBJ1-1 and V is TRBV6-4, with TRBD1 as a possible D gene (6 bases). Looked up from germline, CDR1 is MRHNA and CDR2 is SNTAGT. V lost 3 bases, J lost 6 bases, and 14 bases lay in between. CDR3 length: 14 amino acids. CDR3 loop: CASSEQGGDPEAFF. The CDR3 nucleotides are TGTGCCAGCAGTGAACAGGGTGGTGATCCTGAAGCTTTCTTT.

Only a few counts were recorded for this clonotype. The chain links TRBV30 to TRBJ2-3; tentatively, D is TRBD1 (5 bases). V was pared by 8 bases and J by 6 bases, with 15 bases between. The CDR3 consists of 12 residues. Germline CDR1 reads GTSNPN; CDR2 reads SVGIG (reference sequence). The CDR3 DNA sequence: TGTGCCCGCGGACACCCCGGTGATACGCAGTATTTT. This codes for CARGHPGDTQYF.

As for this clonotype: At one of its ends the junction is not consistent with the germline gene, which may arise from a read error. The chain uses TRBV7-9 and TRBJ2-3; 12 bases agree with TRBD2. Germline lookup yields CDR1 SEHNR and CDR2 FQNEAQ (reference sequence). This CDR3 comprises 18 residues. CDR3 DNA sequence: TGTGCCAGCAGCCTCACTAGCGGGAGGCTGGAAGGGGCAGATACGCACTATTTT. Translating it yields CASSLTSGRLEGADTHYF. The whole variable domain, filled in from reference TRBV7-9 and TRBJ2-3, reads DTGVSQNPRHKITKRGQNVTFRCDPISEHNRLYWYRQTLGQGPEFLTYFQNEAQLEKSRLLSDRFSAERPKGSFSTLEIQRTEQGDSAMYLCASSLTSGRLEGADTHYFGPGTRLTVL.

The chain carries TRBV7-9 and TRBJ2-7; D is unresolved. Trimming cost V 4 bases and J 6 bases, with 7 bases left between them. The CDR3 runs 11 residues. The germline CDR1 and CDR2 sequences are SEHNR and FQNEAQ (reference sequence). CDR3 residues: CASSYEGEQYF. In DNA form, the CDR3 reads TGTGCCAGCAGCTACGAAGGCGAGCAGTACTTC.

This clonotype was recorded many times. The CDR3 DNA is TGTGCCAGCAGTCTTGGACAGCGTGAAGCTTTCTTT. It is translated as CASSLGQREAFF. The chain is built from TRBV12-3 or TRBV12-4 and TRBJ1-1; D perhaps matches TRBD1 (6 bases). The length of the CDR3 is 12 residues. The V and J ends lost 5 bases and 7 bases respectively, with 11 bases between them.

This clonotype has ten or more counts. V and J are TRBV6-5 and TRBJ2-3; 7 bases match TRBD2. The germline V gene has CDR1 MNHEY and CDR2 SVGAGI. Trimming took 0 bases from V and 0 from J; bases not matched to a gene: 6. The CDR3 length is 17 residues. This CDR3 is CASSYSPTSPSTDTQYF. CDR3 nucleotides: TGTGCCAGCAGTTACTCGCCGACTAGCCCTAGCACAGATACGCAGTATTTT.

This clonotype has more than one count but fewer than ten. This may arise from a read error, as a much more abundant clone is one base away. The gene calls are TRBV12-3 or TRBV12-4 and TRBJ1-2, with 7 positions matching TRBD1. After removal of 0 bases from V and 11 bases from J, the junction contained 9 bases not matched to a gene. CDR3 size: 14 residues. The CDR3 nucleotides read TGTGCCAGCAGTTTAGCACAGGGGCTTTGGGAATACACCTTC. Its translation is CASSLAQGLWEYTF.

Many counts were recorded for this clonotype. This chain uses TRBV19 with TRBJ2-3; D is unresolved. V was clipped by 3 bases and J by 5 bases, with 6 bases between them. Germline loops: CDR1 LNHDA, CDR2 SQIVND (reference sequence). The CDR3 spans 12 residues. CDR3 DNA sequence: TGTGCCAGTAGTATTGCTTTAGATACGCAGTATTTT. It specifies CASSIALDTQYF.

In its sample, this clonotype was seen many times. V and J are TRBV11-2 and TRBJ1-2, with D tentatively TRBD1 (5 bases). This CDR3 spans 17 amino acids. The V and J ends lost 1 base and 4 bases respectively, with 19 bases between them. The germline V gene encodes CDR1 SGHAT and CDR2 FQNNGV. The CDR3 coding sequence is TGTGCCAGCAGCTTAGTTCAGGGCTCCGCCGGGGGCTATGGCTACACCTTC. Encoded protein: CASSLVQGSAGGYGYTF.

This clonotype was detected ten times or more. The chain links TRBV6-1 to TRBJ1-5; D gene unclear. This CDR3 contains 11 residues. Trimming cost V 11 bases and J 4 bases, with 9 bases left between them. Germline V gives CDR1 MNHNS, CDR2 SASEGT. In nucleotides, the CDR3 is TGTGCCGTGGGCAAAAATCAGCCCCAGCATTTT. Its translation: CAVGKNQPQHF.

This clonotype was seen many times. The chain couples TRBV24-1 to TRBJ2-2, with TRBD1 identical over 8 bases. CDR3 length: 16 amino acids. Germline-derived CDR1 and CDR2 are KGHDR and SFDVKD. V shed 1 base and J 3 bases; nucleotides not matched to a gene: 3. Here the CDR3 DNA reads TGTGCCACCAGTGATTTTAGCAGGGGGCACACCGGGGAGCTGTTTTTT. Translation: CATSDFSRGHTGELFF.

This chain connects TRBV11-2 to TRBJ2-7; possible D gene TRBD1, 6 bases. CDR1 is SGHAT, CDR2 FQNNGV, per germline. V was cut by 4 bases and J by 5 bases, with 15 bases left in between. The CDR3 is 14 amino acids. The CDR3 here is CASSSLSDSNEQYV. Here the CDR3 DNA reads TGTGCCAGCAGCTCCCTATCGGACAGTAACGAGCAGTACGTC.

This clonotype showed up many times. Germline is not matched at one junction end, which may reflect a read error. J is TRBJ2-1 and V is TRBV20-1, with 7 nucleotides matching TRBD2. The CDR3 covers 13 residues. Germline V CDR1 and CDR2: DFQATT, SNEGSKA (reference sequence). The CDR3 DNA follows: TGCAGTTCTAGCGCGGGGGACTACAATGAGCAGTTCTTC. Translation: CSSSAGDYNEQFF.

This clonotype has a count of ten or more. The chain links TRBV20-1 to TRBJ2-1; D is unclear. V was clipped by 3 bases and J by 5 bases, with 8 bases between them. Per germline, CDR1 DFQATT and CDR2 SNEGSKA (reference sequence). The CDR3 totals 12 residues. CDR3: CSASLWDNEQFF. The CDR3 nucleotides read TGCAGTGCTAGCCTCTGGGACAATGAGCAGTTCTTC.

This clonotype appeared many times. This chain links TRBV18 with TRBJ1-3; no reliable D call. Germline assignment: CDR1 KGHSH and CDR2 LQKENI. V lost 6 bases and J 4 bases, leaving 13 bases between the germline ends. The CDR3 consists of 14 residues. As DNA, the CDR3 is TGTGCCAGCTCCCCGGACGGCCGCGGAAACACCATATATTTT. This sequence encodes CASSPDGRGNTIYF.

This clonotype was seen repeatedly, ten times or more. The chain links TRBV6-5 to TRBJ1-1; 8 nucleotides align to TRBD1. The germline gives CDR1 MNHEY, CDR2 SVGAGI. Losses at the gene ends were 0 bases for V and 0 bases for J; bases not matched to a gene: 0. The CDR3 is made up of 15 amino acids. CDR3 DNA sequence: TGTGCCAGCAGTTACTCACAGGGGGTGAACACTGAAGCTTTCTTT. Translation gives CASSYSQGVNTEAFF.

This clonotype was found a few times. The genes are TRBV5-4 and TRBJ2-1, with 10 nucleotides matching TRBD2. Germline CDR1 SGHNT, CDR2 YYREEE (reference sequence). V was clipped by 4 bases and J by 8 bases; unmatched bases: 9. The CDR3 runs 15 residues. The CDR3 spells CASSTAGTSAYEQFF. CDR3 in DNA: TGTGCCAGCAGCACGGCCGGGACTAGCGCCTATGAGCAGTTCTTC. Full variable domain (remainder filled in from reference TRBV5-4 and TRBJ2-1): ETGVTQSPTHLIKTRGQQVTLRCSSQSGHNTVSWYQQALGQGPQFIFQYYREEENGRGNFPPRFSGLQFPNYSSELNVNALELDDSALYLCASSTAGTSAYEQFFGPGTRLTVL.